The T cell receptor (beta chain) described here comes from a study of cytomegalovirus exposure and HLA in healthy donors. Study overall: Tens of millions of unique TCR sequences came from HLA-typed donors in an early release. Most genotyped donors, roughly 80% of 398, had Caucasian-associated genetic ancestry. General study results and limits: The authors enumerated 164 TCR beta chains as linked to cytomegalovirus.

The CDR3 has 16 residues. The V gene end was trimmed by 5 bases and the J gene end by 4 bases; junction bases not matched to a gene: 11. Germline V gene data show CDR1 as SGHAT and CDR2 as FQNNGV. The PCR was carried out with 60 Vbeta primers and 13 Jbeta primers. Using immunoSEQ multiplex PCR, the repertoire was profiled, and TCRdb retains in-frame clones only, with some absent. Of around 130,000 clones detected, over 75% appear once; the ten largest clones hold over 4.5%. Comment on this clone: Its cognate antigen is unknown.

The sequencing sample was made of PBMCs. The clonotype originates from a woman in her forties in good health and CMV-seropositive. The chain couples TRBV11-2 to TRBJ2-3; 8 positions agree with TRBD1. CDR3 region: CASSLPGTGYADTQYF. CDR3 DNA: TGTGCCAGCAGCCTCCCCGGGACAGGCTACGCAGATACGCAGTATTTT.